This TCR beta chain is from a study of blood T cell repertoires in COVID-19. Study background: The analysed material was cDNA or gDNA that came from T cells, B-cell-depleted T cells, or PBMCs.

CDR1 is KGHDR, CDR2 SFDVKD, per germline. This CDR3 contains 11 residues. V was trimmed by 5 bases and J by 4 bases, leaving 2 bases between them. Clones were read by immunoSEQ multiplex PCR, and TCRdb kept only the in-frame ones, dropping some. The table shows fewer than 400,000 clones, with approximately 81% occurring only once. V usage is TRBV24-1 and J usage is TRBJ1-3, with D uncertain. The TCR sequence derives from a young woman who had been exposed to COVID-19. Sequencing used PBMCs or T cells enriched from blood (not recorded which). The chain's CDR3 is CATSAGNTIYF. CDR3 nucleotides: TGTGCCACCAGTGCAGGAAACACCATATATTTT.